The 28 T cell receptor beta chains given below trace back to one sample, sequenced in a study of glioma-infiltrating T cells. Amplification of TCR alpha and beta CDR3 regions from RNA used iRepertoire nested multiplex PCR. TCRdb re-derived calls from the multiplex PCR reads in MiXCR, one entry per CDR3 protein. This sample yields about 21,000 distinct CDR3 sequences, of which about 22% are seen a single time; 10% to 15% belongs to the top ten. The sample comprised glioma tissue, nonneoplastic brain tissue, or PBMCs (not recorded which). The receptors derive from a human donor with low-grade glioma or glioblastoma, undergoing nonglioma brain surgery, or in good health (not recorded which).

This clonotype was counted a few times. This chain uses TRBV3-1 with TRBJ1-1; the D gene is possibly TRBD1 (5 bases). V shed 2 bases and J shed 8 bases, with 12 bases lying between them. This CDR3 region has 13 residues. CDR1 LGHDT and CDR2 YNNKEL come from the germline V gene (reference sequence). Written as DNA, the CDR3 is TGTGCCAGCAGCCAACGCAGGGAATTGGAAGCTTTCTTT. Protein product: CASSQRRELEAFF.

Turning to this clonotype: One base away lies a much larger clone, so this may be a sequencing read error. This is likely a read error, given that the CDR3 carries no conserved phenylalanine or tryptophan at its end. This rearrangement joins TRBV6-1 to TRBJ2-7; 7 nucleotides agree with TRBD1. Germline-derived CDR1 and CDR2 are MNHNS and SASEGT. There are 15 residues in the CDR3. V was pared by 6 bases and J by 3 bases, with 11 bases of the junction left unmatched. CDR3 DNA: TGTGCCAGCAGACCCCCGACAGGGCGAGGCTACGAGCAGTACCTC. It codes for CASRPPTGRGYEQYL.

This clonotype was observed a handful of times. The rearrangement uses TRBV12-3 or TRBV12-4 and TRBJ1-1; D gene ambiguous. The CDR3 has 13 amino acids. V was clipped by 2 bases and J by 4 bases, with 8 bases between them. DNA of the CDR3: TGTGCCAGCAGTTTAACGGACCTCACTGAAGCTTTCTTT. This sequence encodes CASSLTDLTEAFF.

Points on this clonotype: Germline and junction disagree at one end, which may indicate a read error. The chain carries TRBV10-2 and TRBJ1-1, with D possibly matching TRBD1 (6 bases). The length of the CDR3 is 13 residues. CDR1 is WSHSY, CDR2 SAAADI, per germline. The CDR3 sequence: CASIAGGNTEAFF. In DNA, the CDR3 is TGTGCCAGTATAGCGGGGGGCAACACTGAAGCTTTCTTT.

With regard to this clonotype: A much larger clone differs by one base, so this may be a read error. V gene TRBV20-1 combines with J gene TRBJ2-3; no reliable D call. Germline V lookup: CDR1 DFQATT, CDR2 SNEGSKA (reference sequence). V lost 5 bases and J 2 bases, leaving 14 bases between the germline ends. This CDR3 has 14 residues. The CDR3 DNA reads TGCAGTGCTGCCTCTTCAATCCTCACAGATACGCAGTATTTT. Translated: CSAASSILTDTQYF.

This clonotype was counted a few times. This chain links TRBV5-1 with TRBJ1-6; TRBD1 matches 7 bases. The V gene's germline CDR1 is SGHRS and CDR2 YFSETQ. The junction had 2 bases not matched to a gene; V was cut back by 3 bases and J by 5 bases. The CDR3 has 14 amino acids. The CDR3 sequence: CASSYDRDNSPLHF. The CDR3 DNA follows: TGCGCCAGCAGCTACGACAGGGATAATTCACCCCTCCACTTT.

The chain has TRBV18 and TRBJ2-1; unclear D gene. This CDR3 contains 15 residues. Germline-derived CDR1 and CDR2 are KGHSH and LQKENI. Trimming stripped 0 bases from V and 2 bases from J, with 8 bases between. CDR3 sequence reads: CASSPPAAPYNEQFF. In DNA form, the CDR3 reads TGTGCCAGCTCACCACCGGCGGCTCCCTACAATGAGCAGTTCTTC.

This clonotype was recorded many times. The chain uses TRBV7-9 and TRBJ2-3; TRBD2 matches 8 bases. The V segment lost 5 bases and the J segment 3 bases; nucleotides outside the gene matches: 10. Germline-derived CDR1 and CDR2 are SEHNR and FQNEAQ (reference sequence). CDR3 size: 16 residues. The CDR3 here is CASSPPGGSGTDTQYF. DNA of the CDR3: TGTGCCAGCAGCCCTCCGGGGGGGAGCGGAACAGATACGCAGTATTTT.

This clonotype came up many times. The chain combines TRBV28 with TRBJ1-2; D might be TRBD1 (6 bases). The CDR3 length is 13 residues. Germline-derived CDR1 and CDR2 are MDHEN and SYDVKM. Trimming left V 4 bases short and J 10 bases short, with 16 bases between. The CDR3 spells CASSYPGQSSYTF. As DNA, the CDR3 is TGTGCCAGCAGTTACCCCGGACAGAGTTCCTACACCTTC.

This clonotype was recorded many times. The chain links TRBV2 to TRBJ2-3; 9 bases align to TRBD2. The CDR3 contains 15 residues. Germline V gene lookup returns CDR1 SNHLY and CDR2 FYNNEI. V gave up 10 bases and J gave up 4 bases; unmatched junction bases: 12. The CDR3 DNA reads TGTGCCAACAGGAGGGGGACTAGCCGTTCAGATACGCAGTATTTT. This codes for CANRRGTSRSDTQYF.

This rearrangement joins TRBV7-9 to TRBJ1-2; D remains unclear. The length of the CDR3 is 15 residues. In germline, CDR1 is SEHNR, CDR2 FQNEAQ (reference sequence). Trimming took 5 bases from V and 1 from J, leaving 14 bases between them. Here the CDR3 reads CASSNSSKFNYGYTF. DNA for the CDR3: TGTGCCAGCAGCAACAGCTCCAAATTTAACTATGGCTACACCTTC.

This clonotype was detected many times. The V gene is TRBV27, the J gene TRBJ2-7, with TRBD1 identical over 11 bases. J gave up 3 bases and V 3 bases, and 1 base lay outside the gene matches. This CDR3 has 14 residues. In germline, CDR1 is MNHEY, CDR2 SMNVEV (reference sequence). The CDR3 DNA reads TGTGCCAGCAGTTTCGGGACAGGGGGCTACGAGCAGTACTTC. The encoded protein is CASSFGTGGYEQYF.

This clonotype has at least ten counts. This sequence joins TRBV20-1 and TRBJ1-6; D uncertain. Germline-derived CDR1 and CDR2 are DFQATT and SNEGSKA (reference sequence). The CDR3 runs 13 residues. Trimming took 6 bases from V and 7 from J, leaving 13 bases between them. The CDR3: CSAQDMGNSPLHF. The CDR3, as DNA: TGCAGTGCGCAAGACATGGGCAATTCACCCCTCCACTTT.

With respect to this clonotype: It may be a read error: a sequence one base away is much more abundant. The CDR3 DNA sequence: TGTGCCAGCAGTTATGGACTAGTTCCCAAGGGTACGCAGTATTTT. Translating it yields CASSYGLVPKGTQYF. The chain joins TRBV6-1 to TRBJ2-3, with 7 bases aligning to TRBD2. CDR3 length equals 15 residues. The V gene's germline CDR1 is MNHNS and CDR2 SASEGT. V gave up 5 bases and J gave up 8 bases; unmatched junction bases: 13.

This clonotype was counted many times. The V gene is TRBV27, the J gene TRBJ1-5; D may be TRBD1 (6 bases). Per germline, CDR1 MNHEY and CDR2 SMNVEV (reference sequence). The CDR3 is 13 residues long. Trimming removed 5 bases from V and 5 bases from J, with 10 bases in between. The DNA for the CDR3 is TGTGCCAGCAGTAATAACAGGGATCAGCCCCAGCATTTT. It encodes CASSNNRDQPQHF.

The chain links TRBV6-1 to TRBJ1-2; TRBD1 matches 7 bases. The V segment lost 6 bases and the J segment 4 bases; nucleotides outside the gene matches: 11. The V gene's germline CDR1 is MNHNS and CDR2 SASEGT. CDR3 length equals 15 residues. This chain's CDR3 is CASSKTYAGGYGYTF. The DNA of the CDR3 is TGTGCCAGCAGCAAGACTTATGCAGGGGGCTATGGCTACACCTTC.

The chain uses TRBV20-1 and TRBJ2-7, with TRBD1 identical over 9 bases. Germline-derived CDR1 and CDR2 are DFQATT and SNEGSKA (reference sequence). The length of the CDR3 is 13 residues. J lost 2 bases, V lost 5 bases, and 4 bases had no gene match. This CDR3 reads CSAADRGTYEQYF. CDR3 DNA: TGCAGTGCTGCCGACAGGGGGACCTACGAGCAGTACTTC.

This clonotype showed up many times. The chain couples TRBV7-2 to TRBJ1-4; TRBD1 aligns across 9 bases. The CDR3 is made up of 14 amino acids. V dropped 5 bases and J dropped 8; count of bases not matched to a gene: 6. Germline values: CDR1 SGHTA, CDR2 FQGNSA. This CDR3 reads CASSPRDRDEKLFF. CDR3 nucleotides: TGTGCCAGCAGCCCCCGGGACAGGGACGAAAAACTGTTTTTT. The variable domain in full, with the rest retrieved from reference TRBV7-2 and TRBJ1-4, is GAGVSQSPSNKVTEKGKDVELRCDPISGHTALYWYRQSLGQGLEFLIYFQGNSAPDKSGLPSDRFSAERTGGSVSTLTIQRTQQEDSAVYLCASSPRDRDEKLFFGSGTQLSVL.

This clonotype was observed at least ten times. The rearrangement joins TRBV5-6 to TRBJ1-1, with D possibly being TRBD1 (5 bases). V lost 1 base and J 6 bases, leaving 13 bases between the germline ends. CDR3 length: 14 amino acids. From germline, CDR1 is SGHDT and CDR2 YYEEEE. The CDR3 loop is CASSLIRGGAEAFF. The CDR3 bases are TGTGCCAGCAGCTTGATACGCGGGGGGGCTGAAGCTTTCTTT.

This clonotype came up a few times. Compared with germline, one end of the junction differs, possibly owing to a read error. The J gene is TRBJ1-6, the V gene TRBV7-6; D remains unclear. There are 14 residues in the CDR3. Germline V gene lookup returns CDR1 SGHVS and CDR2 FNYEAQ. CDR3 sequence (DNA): TGTGCCGGCAGCTTAGGGAAGGGATATTCACCCCTCCACTTT. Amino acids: CAGSLGKGYSPLHF.

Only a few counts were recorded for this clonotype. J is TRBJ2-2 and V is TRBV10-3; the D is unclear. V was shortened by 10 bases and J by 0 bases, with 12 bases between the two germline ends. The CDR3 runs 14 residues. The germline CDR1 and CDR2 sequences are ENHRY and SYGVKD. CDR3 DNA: TGTGCCACGTCCCGTCAGGCGAACACCGGGGAGCTGTTTTTT. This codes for CATSRQANTGELFF.

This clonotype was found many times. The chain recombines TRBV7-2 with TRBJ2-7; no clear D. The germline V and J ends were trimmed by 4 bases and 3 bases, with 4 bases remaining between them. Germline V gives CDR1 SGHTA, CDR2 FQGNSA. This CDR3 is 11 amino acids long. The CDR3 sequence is CASSSYYEQYF. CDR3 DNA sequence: TGTGCCAGCAGCTCATACTACGAGCAGTACTTC.

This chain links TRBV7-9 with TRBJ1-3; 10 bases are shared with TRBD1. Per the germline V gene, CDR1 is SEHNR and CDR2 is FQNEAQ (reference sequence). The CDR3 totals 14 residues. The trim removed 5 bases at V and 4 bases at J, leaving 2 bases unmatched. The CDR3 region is CASSLTGGGNTIYF. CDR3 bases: TGTGCCAGCAGCCTGACAGGGGGCGGAAACACCATATATTTT.

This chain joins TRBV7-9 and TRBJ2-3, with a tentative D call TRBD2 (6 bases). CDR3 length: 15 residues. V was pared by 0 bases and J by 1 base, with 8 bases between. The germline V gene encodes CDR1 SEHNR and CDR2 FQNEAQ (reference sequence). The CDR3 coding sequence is TGTGCCAGCAGCTTAGCACTAGCAGGCACAGATACGCAGTATTTT. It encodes CASSLALAGTDTQYF.

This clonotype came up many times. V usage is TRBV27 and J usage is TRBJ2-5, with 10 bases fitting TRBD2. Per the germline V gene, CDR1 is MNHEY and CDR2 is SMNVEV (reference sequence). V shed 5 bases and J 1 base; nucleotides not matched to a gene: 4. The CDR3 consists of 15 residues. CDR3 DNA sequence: TGTGCCAGCAGTCCCTGGACTAGCGGCCAAGAGACCCAGTACTTC. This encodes CASSPWTSGQETQYF.

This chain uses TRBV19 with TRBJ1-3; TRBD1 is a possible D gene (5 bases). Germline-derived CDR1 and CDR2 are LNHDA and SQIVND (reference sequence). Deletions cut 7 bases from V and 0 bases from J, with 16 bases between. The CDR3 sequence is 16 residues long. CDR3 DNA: TGTGCCAGTACCCCAGCTGGGGCTCTCTCTGGAAACACCATATATTTT. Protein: CASTPAGALSGNTIYF. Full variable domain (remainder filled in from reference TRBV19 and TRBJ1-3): DGGITQSPKYLFRKEGQNVTLSCEQNLNHDAMYWYRQDPGQGLRLIYYSQIVNDFQKGDIAEGYSVSREKKESFPLTVTSAQKNPTAFYLCASTPAGALSGNTIYFGEGSWLTVV.

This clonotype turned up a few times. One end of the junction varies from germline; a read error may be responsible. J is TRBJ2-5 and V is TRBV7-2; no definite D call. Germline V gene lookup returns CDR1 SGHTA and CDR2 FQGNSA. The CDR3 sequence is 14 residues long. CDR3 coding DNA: TGTGCCTGCAGCGTAGACCTAAATCAAGAGACCCAGTACTTC. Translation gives CACSVDLNQETQYF.

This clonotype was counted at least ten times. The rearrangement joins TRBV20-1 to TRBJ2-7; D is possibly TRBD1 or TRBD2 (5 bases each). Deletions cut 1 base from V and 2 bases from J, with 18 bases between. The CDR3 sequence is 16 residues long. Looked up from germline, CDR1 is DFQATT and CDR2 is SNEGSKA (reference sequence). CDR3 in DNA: TGCAGTGCTAGAGTACGGGGCATGAGGCGAACCTACGAGCAGTACTTC. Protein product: CSARVRGMRRTYEQYF.